Listed here are 6 T cell receptor beta chains from one sample, sequenced in a study of T cell responses to AZD1222 COVID-19 vaccine. Clones were read by immunoSEQ multiplex PCR, and TCRdb kept only the in-frame ones, dropping some. This sample has about 150,000 clones; 90% occur once, and the top ten carry 3% to 3.5%. Sequencing was performed on peripheral blood, taken 28 days after the second AZD1222 dose. The receptors come from an adult who received the AZD1222 COVID-19 vaccine.

Concerning this clone: This CDR3 is also generated by other DNA sequences in the sample. The chain has TRBV28 and TRBJ1-4; 7 nucleotides agree with TRBD1. The CDR3 is 15 residues long. From germline, CDR1 is MDHEN and CDR2 SYDVKM. Trimming at V came to 1 base and at J to 3 bases, leaving 2 bases not matched to a gene. The CDR3 here is CASSLSGTANEKLFF. The CDR3 DNA sequence: TGTGCCAGCAGTTTATCGGGGACAGCTAATGAAAAACTGTTTTTT.

The chain is built from TRBV2 and TRBJ2-7, with TRBD1 matching 7 bases. Germline CDR1 and CDR2: SNHLY and FYNNEI. V gave up 2 bases and J gave up 3 bases; unmatched junction bases: 7. This CDR3 is built from 15 residues. CDR3 residues: CASSERGQGFYEQYF. The CDR3 bases are TGTGCCAGCAGTGAAAGGGGGCAGGGGTTCTACGAGCAGTACTTC.

This sequence joins TRBV27 and TRBJ1-4; 7 bases agree with TRBD1. J was trimmed by 10 bases and V by 5 bases; bases with no gene match: 7. CDR1 and CDR2 from the germline V gene are MNHEY and SMNVEV (reference sequence). The CDR3 is 13 amino acids. The CDR3 DNA is TGTGCCAGCAGTCTGACAGGGACGGGAAAACTGTTTTTT. The encoded protein is CASSLTGTGKLFF.

V usage is TRBV9 and J usage is TRBJ2-3, with a tentative D call TRBD1 (5 bases). This CDR3 is 15 amino acids long. The V gene's germline CDR1 is SGDLS and CDR2 YYNGEE. V shed 2 bases and J shed 4 bases, with 14 bases lying between them. CDR3 sequence (DNA): TGTGCCAGCAGCGTTCAGGCAGGGCAAGCAGATACGCAGTATTTT. Protein product: CASSVQAGQADTQYF.

This clone was observed once. The chain is built from TRBV19 and TRBJ2-1, with D tentatively TRBD2 (6 bases). V lost 1 base to trimming and J lost 6 bases, with 10 bases between them. This CDR3 region has 14 residues. From germline, CDR1 is LNHDA and CDR2 SQIVND (reference sequence). In DNA, the CDR3 is TGTGCCAGTAGTATAGGGGGACTCCGCAATGAGCAGTTCTTC. Protein sequence: CASSIGGLRNEQFF.

The chain has TRBV5-5 and TRBJ1-2; possible D gene TRBD1, 6 bases. The CDR3 is 13 amino acids. The ends were cut back, 1 base at V and 10 bases at J, with 14 bases in the middle. The V gene's germline CDR1 is SGHKS and CDR2 YYEKEE (reference sequence). This chain's CDR3 is CASSLSRDNHYTF. The CDR3 DNA is TGTGCCAGCAGCTTGTCGCGGGACAACCACTACACCTTC.